The count of the clone carrying this T cell receptor (beta chain) is one. These data belong to a study of blood T cell repertoires in COVID-19. Study background: In each case, the material was cDNA or gDNA derived from T cells, B-cell-depleted T cells, or PBMCs.

V was trimmed by 2 bases and J by 2 bases, leaving 6 bases between them. The CDR3 covers 13 residues. Individuals drawn from 20 to 25 US areas were about 18 to 95 years old. Donors were grouped by their self-reported clinical history. What the recovered Cohort 3 donors had was two negative PCRs, clearance, or symptom resolution. Clones were sequenced by immunoSEQ multiplex PCR, and TCRdb holds only the in-frame ones, with some missing. The data show under 300,000 clones, 85% to 95% seen once. This TCR was sampled from a woman in her late teens or twenties who had recovered from COVID-19. The chain carries TRBV12-3 or TRBV12-4 and TRBJ1-2; D uncertain. The sequencing sample was made of PBMCs or T cells enriched from blood (not recorded which). The chain's CDR3 is CASSLIRNYGYTF. Here the CDR3 DNA reads TGTGCCAGCAGTTTAATCAGGAACTATGGCTACACCTTC.